This TCR beta chain is from a study of cytomegalovirus exposure and HLA in healthy donors. Turning to the study itself: In a later analysis, it was reported that the 110 or so validation repertoires had been produced on the same platform as the 670 or so repertoires belonging to the first cohort.

Generated by immunoSEQ multiplex PCR, the TCRdb table keeps only in-frame clones and is missing some. This table holds about 160,000 clones, just under 90% found once. The source is a man younger than 30 in good health and CMV-seropositive. The sequenced material came from PBMCs.

The CDR3 loop is CASSPRTGGYNEQFF. In nucleotides, the CDR3 is TGTGCCAGCAGCCCCAGGACAGGGGGCTACAATGAGCAGTTCTTC. The V call is TRBV11-3, the J call TRBJ2-1; 10 nucleotides line up with TRBD1. The CDR3 runs 15 residues. Germline CDR1 is SGHNT and CDR2 is YENEEA. V dropped 5 bases and J dropped 3; count of bases not matched to a gene: 4.